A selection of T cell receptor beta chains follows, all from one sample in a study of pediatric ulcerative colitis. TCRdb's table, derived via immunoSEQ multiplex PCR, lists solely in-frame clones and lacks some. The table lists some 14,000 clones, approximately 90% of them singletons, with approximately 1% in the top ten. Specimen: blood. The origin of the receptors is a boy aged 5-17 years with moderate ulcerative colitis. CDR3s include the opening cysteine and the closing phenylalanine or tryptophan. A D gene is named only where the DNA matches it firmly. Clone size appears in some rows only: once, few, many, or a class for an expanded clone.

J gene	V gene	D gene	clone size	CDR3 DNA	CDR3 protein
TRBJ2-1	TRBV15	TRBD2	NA	TGTGCCACCGAAGGTTTGCAGACTAGCGGTATATACAATGAGCAGTTCTTC	CATEGLQTSGIYNEQFF
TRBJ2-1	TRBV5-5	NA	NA	TGTGCCAGCAGAGCCTTAAGCTCCTACAATGAGCAGTTCTTC	CASRALSSYNEQFF
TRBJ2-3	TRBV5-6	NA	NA	TGTGCCAGCAGCTACCGGGTGGGGGGAAGCACAGATACGCAGTATTTT	CASSYRVGGSTDTQYF
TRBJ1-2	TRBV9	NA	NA	TGTGCCAGCAGCCTCATGGACGGAAACTATGGCTACACCTTC	CASSLMDGNYGYTF
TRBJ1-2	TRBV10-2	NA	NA	TGCGCCAGCAGTGTAACGGGGGATGAAGATGGCTACACCTTC	CASSVTGDEDGYTF
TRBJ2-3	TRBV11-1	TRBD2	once	TGTGCCAGCAGCTTTGCGGGGGGGCCGTCAGATACGCAGTATTTT	CASSFAGGPSDTQYF
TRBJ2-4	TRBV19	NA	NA	TGTGCCAGTAGTATAGACCAGGGAGTCCCTGTTCAGTACTTC	CASSIDQGVPVQYF
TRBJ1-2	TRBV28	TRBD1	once	TGTGCCAGCCGGGAGCCCGGGACAGGGGATGGCTACACCTTC	CASREPGTGDGYTF
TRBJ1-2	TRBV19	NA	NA	TGTGCCAGTGTAGGGGTAAAGACGGACTATGGCTACACCTTC	CASVGVKTDYGYTF
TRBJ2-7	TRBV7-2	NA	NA	TGTGCCAGCAGCTTAGATGGAGGCGAGCAGTACTTC	CASSLDGGEQYF
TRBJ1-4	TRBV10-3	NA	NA	TGTGCCATCAGTACCCACAAATCAACTAATGAAAAACTGTTTTTT	CAISTHKSTNEKLFF
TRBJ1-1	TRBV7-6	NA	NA	TGTGCCAGCAGCTTAGGGGAAGGGCGGGAAGCTTTCTTT	CASSLGEGREAFF
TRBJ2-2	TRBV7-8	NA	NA	TGTGCCAGCTTCACAGGAAACACCGGGGAGCTGTTTTTT	CASFTGNTGELFF
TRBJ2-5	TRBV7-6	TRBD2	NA	TGTGCCAGCAGCTTAGCGAGGGAGACCGGGACTAGCGGGGTACAGTACTTC	CASSLARETGTSGVQYF
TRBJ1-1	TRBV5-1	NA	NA	TGCGCCAGCAGCTTGACGGTGGAGAACACTGAAGCTTTCTTT	CASSLTVENTEAFF
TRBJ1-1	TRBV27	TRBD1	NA	TGTGCCAGCAGTCCGGGGACAGGGGGAGGTAGAACTGAAGCTTTCTTT	CASSPGTGGGRTEAFF
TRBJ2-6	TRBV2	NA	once	TGTGCCAGCAGCGACAGGATTGGGGCCAACGTCCTGACTTTC	CASSDRIGANVLTF
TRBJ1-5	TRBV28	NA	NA	TGTGCCAGCAGTTTATCTGGGTACGTTCAGCCCCAGCATTTT	CASSLSGYVQPQHF
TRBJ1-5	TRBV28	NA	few	TGTGCCAGCAGCCCAGACGGATGGGACAATCAGCCCCAGCATTTT	CASSPDGWDNQPQHF
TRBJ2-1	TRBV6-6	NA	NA	TGTGCCAGCAGCAAAGACAGGGAGGGACGACATGAGCAGTTCTTC	CASSKDREGRHEQFF
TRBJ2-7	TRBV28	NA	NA	TGTGCCAGCAGTTGGGGAAATCAGTACGAGCAGTACTTC	CASSWGNQYEQYF
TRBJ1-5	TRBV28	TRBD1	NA	TGTGCCAGCACCTCTCTCCAGGGGGGCAATCAGCCCCAGCATTTT	CASTSLQGGNQPQHF
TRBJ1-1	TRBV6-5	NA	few	TGTGCCAGCAGATTACAGCTGAACACTGAAGCTTTCTTT	CASRLQLNTEAFF
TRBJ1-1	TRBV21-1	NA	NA	TGTGCCAGCAGCACCTGGATGAACACTGAAGCTTTCTTT	CASSTWMNTEAFF
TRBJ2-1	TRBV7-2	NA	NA	TGTGCCAGCAGCTTAGGACCGGCGGGCCCGGTGAATGAGCAGTTCTTC	CASSLGPAGPVNEQFF
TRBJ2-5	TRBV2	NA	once	TGTGCCAGCGGGGGAGCGGGAGAGACCCAGTACTTC	CASGGAGETQYF
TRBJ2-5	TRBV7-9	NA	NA	TGTGCCAGCAGCTTGGGCGGGGAAGAGACCCAGTACTTC	CASSLGGEETQYF
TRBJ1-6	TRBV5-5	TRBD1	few	TGTGCCAGCAGCTTGCAGTGGGACAGCTTTAATTCACCCCTCCACTTT	CASSLQWDSFNSPLHF
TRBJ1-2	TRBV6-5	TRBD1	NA	TGTGCCAGCAGTCGCTCTCAGGGGGCGCTTGGCTACACCTTC	CASSRSQGALGYTF
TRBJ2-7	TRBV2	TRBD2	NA	TGTGCCAGCAGTGGCCTAGCGGGAGCCTACGAGCAGTACTTC	CASSGLAGAYEQYF
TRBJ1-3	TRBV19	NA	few	TGTGCCAGTAGGGAGGCCAGCATTCTCTTCGGTGGAAACACCATATATTTT	CASREASILFGGNTIYF
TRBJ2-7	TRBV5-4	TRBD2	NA	TGTGCCAGCGGGGTCGGAACTAGCGGGACCTACGAGCAGTACTTC	CASGVGTSGTYEQYF
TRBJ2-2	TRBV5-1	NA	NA	TGCGCCAGCAGCACCGACCCACTCACCGGGGAGCTGTTTTTT	CASSTDPLTGELFF
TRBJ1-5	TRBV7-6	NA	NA	TGTGCCAGCAGCTTAGGGGGCCCCCTAAATCAGCCCCAGCATTTT	CASSLGGPLNQPQHF
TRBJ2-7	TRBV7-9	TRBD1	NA	TGTGCCAGCAGTCGGGACAGGGGTATTGCCTACGAGCAGTACTTC	CASSRDRGIAYEQYF
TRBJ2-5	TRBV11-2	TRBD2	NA	TGTGCCAGCAGCTTACAGAGCGGCGCGGGGGGGCAAGAGACCCAGTACTTC	CASSLQSGAGGQETQYF
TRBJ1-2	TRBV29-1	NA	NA	TGCACAATGGGCGGATTTAACTATGGCTACACCTTC	CTMGGFNYGYTF
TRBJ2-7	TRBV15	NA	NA	TGTGCCACCAGCAGAGATAATGCAATCGCCTACGAGCAGTACTTC	CATSRDNAIAYEQYF
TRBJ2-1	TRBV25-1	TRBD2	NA	TGTGCCAGCAGTGAGTCCAGCGGGAGAGGAAGATACAATGAGCAGTTCTTC	CASSESSGRGRYNEQFF